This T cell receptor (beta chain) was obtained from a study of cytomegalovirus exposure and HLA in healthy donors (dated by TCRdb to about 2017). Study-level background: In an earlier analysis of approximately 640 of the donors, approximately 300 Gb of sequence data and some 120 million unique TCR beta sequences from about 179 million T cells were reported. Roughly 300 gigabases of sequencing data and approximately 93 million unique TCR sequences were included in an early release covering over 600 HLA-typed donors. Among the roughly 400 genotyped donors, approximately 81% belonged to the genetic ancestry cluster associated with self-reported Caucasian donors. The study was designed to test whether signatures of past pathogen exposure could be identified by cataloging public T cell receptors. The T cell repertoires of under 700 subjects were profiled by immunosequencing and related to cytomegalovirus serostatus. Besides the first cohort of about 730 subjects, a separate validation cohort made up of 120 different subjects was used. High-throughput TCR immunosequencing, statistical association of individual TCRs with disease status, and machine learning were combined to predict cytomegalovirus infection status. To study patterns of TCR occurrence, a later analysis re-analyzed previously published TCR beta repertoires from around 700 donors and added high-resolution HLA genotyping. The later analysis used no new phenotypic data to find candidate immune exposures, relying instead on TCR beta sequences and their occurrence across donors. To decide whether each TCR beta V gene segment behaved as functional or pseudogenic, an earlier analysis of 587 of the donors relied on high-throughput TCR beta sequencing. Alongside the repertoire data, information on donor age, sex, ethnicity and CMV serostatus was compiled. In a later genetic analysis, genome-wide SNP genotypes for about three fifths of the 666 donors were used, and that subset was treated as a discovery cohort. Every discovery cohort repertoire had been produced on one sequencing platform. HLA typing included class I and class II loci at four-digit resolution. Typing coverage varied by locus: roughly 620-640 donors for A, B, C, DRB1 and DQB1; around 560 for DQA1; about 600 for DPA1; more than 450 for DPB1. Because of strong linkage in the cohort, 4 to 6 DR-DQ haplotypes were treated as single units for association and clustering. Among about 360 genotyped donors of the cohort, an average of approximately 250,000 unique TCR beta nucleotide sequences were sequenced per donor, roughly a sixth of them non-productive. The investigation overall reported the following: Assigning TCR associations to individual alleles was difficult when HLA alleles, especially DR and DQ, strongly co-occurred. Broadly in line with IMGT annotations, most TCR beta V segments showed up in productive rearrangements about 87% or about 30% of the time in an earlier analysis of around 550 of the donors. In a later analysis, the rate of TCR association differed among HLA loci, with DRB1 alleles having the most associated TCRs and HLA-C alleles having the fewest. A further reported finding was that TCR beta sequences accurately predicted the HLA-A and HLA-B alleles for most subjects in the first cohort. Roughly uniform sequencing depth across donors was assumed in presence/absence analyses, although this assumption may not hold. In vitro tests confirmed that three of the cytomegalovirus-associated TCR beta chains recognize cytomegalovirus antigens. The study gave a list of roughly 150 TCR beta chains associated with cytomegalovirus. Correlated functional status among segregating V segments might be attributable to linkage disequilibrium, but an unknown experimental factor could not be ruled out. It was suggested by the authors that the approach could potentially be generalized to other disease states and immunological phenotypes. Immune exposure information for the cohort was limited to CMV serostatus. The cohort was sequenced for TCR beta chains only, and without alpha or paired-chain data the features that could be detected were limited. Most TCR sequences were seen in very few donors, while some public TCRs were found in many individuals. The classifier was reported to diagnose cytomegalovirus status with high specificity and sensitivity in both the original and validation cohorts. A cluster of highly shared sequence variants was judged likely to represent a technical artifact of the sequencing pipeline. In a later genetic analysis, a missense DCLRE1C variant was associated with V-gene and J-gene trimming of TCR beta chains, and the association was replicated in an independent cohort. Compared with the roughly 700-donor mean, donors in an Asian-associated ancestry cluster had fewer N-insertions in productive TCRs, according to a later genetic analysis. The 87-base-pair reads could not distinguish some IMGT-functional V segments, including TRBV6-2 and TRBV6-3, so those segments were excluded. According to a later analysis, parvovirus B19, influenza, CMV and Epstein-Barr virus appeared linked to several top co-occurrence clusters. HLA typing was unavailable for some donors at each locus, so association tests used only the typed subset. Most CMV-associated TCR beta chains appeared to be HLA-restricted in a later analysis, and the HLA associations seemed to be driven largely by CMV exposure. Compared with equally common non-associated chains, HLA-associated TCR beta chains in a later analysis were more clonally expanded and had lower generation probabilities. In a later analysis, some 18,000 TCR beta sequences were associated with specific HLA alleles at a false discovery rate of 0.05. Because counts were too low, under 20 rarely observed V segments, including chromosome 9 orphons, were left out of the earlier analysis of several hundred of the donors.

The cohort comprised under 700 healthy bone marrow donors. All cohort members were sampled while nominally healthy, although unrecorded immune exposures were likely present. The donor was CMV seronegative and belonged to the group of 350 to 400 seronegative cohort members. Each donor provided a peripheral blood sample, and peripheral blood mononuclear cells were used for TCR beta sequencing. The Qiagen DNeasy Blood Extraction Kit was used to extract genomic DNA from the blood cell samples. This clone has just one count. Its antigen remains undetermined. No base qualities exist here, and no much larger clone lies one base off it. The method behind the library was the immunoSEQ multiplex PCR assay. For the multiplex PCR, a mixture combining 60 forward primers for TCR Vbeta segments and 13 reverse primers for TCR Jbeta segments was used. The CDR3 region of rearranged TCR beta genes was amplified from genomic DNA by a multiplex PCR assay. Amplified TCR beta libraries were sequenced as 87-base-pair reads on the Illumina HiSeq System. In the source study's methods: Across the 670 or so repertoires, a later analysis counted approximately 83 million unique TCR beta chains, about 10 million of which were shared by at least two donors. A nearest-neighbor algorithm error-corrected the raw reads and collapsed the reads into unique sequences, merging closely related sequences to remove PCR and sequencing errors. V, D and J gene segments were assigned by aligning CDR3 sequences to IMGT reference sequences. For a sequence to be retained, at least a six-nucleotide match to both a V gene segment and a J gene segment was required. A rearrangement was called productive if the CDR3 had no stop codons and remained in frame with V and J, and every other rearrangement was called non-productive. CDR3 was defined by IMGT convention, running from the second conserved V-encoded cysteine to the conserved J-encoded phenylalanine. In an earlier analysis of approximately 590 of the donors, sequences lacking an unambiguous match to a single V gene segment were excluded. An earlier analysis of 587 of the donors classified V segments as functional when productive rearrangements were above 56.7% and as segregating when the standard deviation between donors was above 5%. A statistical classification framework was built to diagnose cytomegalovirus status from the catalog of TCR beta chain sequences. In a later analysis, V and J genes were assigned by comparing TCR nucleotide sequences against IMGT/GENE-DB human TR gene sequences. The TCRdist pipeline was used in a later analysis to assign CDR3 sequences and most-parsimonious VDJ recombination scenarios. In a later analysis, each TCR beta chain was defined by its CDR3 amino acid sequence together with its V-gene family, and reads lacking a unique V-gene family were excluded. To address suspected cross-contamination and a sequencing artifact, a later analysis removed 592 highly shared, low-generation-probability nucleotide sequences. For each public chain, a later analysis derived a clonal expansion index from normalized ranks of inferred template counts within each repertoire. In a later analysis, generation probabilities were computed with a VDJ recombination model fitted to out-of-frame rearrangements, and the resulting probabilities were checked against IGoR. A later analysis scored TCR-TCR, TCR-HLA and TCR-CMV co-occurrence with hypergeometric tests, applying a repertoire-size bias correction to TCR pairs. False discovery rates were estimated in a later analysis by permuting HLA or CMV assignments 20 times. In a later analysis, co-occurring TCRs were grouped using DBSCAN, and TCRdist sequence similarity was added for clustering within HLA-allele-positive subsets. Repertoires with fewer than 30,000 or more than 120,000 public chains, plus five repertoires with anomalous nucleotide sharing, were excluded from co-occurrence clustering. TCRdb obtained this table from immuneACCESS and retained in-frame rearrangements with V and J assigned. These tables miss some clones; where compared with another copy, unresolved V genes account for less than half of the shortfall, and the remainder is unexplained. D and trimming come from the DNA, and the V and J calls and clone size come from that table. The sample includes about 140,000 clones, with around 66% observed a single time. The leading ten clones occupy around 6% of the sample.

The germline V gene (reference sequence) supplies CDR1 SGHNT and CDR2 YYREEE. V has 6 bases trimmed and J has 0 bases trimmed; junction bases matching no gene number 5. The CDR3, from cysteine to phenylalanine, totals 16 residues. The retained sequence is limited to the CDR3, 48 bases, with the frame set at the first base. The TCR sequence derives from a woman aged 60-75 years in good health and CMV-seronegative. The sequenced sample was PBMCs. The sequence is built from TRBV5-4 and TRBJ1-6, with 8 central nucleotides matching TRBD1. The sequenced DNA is TGTGCCAGCAAAGACAGGGGAAGCTCCTATAATTCACCCCTCCACTTT. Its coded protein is CASKDRGSSYNSPLHF.